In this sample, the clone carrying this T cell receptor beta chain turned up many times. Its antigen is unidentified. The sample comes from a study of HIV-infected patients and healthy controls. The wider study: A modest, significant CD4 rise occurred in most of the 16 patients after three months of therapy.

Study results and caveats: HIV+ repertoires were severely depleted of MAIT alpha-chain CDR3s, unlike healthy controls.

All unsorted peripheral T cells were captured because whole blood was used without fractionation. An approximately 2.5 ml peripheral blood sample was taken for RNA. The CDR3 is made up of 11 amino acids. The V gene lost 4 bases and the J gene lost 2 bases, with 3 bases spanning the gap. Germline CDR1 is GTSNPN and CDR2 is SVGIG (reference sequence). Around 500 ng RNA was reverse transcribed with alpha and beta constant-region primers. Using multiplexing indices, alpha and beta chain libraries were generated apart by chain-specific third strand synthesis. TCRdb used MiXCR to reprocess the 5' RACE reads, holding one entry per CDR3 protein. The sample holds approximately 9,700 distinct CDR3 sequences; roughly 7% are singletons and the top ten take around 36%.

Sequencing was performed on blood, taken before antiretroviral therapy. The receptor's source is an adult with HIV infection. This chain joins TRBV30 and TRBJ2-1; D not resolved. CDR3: CAWTTYNEQFF. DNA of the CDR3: TGTGCCTGGACAACCTACAATGAGCAGTTCTTC.